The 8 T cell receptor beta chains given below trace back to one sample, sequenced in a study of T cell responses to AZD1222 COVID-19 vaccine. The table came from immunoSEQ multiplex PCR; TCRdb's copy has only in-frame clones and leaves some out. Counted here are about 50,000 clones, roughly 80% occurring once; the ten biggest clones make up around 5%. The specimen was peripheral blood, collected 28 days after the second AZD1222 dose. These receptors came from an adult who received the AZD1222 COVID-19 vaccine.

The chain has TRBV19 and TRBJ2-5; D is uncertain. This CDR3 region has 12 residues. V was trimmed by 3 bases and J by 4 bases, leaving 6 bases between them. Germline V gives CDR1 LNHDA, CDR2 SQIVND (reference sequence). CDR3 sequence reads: CASSITPETQYF. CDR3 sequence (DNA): TGTGCCAGTAGTATCACCCCAGAGACCCAGTACTTC.

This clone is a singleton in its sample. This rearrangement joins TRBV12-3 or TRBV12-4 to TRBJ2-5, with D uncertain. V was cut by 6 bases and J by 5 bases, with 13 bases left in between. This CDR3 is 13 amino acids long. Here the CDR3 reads CASSQTNGETQYF. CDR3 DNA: TGTGCCAGCAGCCAGACCAATGGGGAGACCCAGTACTTC.

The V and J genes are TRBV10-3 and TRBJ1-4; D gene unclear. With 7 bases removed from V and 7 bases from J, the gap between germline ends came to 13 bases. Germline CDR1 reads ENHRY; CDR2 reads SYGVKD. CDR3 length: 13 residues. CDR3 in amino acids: CAIKEVGSEKLFF. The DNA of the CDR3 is TGTGCCATCAAGGAGGTGGGGTCTGAAAAACTGTTTTTT.

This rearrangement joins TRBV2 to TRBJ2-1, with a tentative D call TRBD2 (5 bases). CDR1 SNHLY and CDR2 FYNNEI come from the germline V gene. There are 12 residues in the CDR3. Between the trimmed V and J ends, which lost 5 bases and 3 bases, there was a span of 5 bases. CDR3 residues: CASSRDYNEQFF. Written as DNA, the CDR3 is TGTGCCAGCAGTCGGGACTACAATGAGCAGTTCTTC. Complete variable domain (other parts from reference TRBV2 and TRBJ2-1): EPEVTQTPSHQVTQMGQEVILRCVPISNHLYFYWYRQILGQKVEFLVSFYNNEISEKSEIFDDQFSVERPDGSNFTLKIRSTKLEDSAMYFCASSRDYNEQFFGPGTRLTVL.

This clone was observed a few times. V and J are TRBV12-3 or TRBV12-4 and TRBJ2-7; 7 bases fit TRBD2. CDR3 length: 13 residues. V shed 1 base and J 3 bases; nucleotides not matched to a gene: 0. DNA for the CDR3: TGTGCCAGCAGTTTAGGGGAGGGCTACGAGCAGTACTTC. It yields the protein CASSLGEGYEQYF.

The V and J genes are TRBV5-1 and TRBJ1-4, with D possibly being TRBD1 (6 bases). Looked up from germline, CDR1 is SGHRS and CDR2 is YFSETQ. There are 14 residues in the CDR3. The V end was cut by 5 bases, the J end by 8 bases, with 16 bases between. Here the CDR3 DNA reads TGCGCCAGCAGGCAGGGGTTTGTCGAAGAAAAACTGTTTTTT. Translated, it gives CASRQGFVEEKLFF.

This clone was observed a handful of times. CDR3 sequence reads: CAISERGHFTEQFF. The CDR3 nucleotides read TGTGCCATCAGTGAGCGTGGACACTTCACTGAGCAGTTCTTC. The J gene is TRBJ2-1, the V gene TRBV10-3, with TRBD1 as a possible D gene (5 bases). Trimming cost V 2 bases and J 9 bases, with 14 bases left between them. Germline assignment: CDR1 ENHRY and CDR2 SYGVKD. This CDR3 is built from 14 residues.

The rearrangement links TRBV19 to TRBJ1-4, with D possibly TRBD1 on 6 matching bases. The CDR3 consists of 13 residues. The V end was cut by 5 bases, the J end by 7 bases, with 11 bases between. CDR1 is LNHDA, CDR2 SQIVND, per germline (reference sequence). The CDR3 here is CASSLRGSEKLFF. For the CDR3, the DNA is TGTGCCAGTAGTCTCAGGGGAAGTGAAAAACTGTTTTTT.